The T cell receptor beta chain described here comes from a study of human T cells and chemical hapten exposure. Study conclusions and caveats: With alopecia, donors may have immune responses unlike healthy people's. While controls formed fewer of them, expanded TCRs formed significantly more large CDR3 similarity clusters.

At least ten counts were recorded for this clonotype. Its antigen remains unidentified. Individual cDNA molecules received unique molecular identifiers in the library. Original processing methods: Ranging from about 23,224 to 700,000, TCR counts per sample had a median value of around 90,000. TCRdb re-called the RACE reads with MiXCR, one entry per CDR3 protein. The V and J calls were not made by the authors but by TCRdb's processing. The sample holds about 42,000 distinct CDR3 sequences; around 12% are singletons and the top ten take approximately 5.3%. The germline gives CDR1 SGHTA, CDR2 FQGNSA. This CDR3 has 14 residues. The germline V and J ends were trimmed by 2 bases and 4 bases, with 12 bases remaining between them. Time point of the sample: pre-sensitization, week 0. The treatment: therapeutic diphenylcyclopropenone sensitization with weekly scalp DPC.

Sequencing used whole blood, obtained in connection with sensitization to the hapten diphenylcyclopropenone (DPC). This chain joins TRBV7-2 and TRBJ2-7, with a possible D match to TRBD2 (5 bases). This TCR derives from a woman in her 30s with alopecia areata. Some clones in this sample may be carry-over from other donors' samples. The chain's CDR3 is CASSLLATSYEQYF. CDR3 DNA sequence: TGTGCCAGCAGCTTATTAGCGACGAGTTACGAGCAGTACTTC.